A selection of T cell receptor beta chains follows, all from one sample in a study of blood T cells in healthy people across ages. Using its own MiXCR run on the 5' RACE reads, TCRdb lists one record per CDR3 protein. The data hold about 1.4 million distinct CDR3 sequences, with approximately 59% observed a single time. The specimen sequenced was blood. These TCRs come from a man between 18 and 29 years old in good health. The CDR3 runs from the conserved cysteine through the conserved F or W. Each record gives: clone size, V gene, D gene, J gene, CDR3 protein, CDR3 DNA. D genes are given only for firm matches. A clone size is listed for some rows: how often the clone was seen (once, few, many), or a class if it is expanded.

>NA|TRBV27|NA|TRBJ2-2
CASSAQWGGELFF
TGTGCCAGCAGTGCGCAGTGGGGCGGGGAGCTGTTTTTT
>NA|TRBV30|TRBD2|TRBJ2-7
CAWEGTSSYEQYF
TGTGCCTGGGAGGGGACTAGCTCCTACGAGCAGTACTTC
>once|TRBV4-2|TRBD2|TRBJ2-3
CASGQAGGSNTQYF
TGTGCCAGCGGCCAAGCGGGAGGTTCGAATACGCAGTATTTT
>few|TRBV7-9|NA|TRBJ2-1
CASRRNEEASSYNEQFF
TGTGCCAGCAGGAGAAACGAGGAGGCTTCCTCCTACAATGAGCAGTTCTTC
>NA|TRBV6-6|NA|TRBJ2-3
CATTGKGTDTQYF
TGTGCTACGACTGGAAAGGGCACAGATACGCAGTATTTT
>NA|TRBV20-1|NA|TRBJ2-3
CSARRRSTDTQYF
TGCAGTGCTAGGAGGAGAAGCACAGATACGCAGTATTTT
>few|TRBV7-2|NA|TRBJ2-3
CASSLSARGDDFHTQYF
TGTGCCAGCAGCTTGTCTGCGCGGGGAGACGACTTTCATACGCAGTATTTT
>NA|TRBV20-1|NA|TRBJ1-2
CSARETPGDGYTF
TGCAGTGCTAGAGAAACCCCCGGTGACGGCTACACCTTC
>NA|TRBV14|TRBD1|TRBJ1-6
CASSQGTGLRSPLHF
TGTGCCAGCAGCCAAGGGACAGGGCTGCGGTCACCCCTCCACTTT
>NA|TRBV11-2|NA|TRBJ2-2
CASSSSSYTGNTGELFF
TGTGCCAGCAGCTCGTCAAGTTACACGGGGAACACCGGGGAGCTGTTTTTT
>NA|TRBV5-1|NA|TRBJ1-2
CASSSFPDTTSYGYTF
TGCGCCAGCAGCTCCTTCCCCGATACGACGTCCTATGGCTACACCTTC
>NA|TRBV7-9|NA|TRBJ1-4
CASSLAEDVEKLFF
TGTGCCAGCAGCTTAGCAGAAGACGTCGAAAAACTGTTTTTT
>few|TRBV20-1|NA|TRBJ1-1
CSARDIGRGPEMNTEAFF
TGCAGTGCTAGAGATATCGGCAGGGGACCTGAAATGAACACTGAAGCTTTCTTT
>NA|TRBV5-6|NA|TRBJ2-3
CASSLGGSLRPDTQYF
TGTGCCAGCAGCTTGGGAGGCAGCCTGAGGCCAGATACGCAGTATTTT
>NA|TRBV20-1|NA|TRBJ1-2
CSAPPGPLNYGYTF
TGCAGTGCTCCCCCGGGACCGCTTAACTATGGCTACACCTTC
>NA|TRBV5-1|NA|TRBJ2-4
CASSTGTENIQYF
TGCGCCAGCAGCACAGGGACGGAAAACATTCAGTACTTC
>NA|TRBV12-3/TRBV12-4|NA|TRBJ1-5
CASTSLNQPQHF
TGTGCCAGCACAAGCCTCAATCAGCCCCAGCATTTT
>NA|TRBV11-2|TRBD1|TRBJ2-3
CASSASPTGQGTDTQYF
TGTGCCAGCAGCGCGAGTCCGACAGGGCAGGGCACAGATACGCAGTATTTT
>NA|TRBV6-2/TRBV6-3|NA|TRBJ2-1
CASSYSEATTEQFF
TGTGCCAGCAGTTACAGCGAAGCGACCACTGAGCAGTTCTTC
>NA|TRBV13|NA|TRBJ1-1
CASSLGPGLNTEAFF
TGTGCCAGCAGCTTAGGACCAGGTCTGAACACTGAAGCTTTCTTT
>once|TRBV24-1|TRBD1|TRBJ1-4
CATSDEGGQHEKLFF
TGTGCCACCAGTGATGAGGGGGGACAGCACGAAAAACTGTTTTTT
>few|TRBV4-1|NA|TRBJ2-6
CASSHLTGFPSGANVLTF
TGCGCCAGCAGCCACCTGACAGGTTTCCCCTCTGGGGCCAACGTCCTGACTTTC
>few|TRBV12-3/TRBV12-4|TRBD1|TRBJ1-6
CASSSGTGLSSYNSPLHF
TGTGCCAGCAGTTCCGGGACAGGGCTATCCTCCTATAATTCACCCCTCCACTTT
>few|TRBV6-5|NA|TRBJ1-6
CASSTGSSPLHF
TGTGCCAGCAGTACCGGGAGTTCACCCCTCCACTTT
>NA|TRBV27|TRBD1|TRBJ1-2
CASRDQGVGDGYTF
TGTGCCAGCAGAGATCAGGGGGTAGGAGATGGCTACACCTTC
>NA|TRBV4-3|TRBD2|TRBJ2-4
CASSQTVAGVFREQYF
TGCGCCAGCAGCCAAACTGTAGCGGGGGTCTTTAGGGAGCAGTACTTC
>NA|TRBV24-1|NA|TRBJ1-4
CATSLTPDTPREKLFF
TGTGCCACCAGCTTGACCCCGGACACCCCACGGGAAAAACTGTTTTTT
>NA|TRBV4-1|TRBD1|TRBJ1-6
CASSLQDRVYNSPLHF
TGCGCCAGCAGCCTCCAAGACAGGGTCTATAATTCACCCCTCCACTTT
>NA|TRBV29-1|TRBD2|TRBJ2-3
CSVVLAGGPSTDTQYF
TGCAGCGTTGTTCTAGCGGGGGGACCTAGCACAGATACGCAGTATTTT